Listed here is a single T cell receptor (beta chain). Its antigen remains unknown. Other DNA sequences from this sample encode an identical CDR3 as well. The sample is drawn from a study of shared clonotypes between healthy human individuals. Overall study findings and caveats: Only blood was sampled, and tissue TCR repertoires likely differ from blood ones. Few donors limited the genetic and exposure-history diversity represented.

Researchers ran the assay at a deep level. The protocol was immunoSEQ multiplex PCR, while the TCRdb copy is restricted to in-frame clones and leaves out a portion. The sample includes about half a million clones, over 75% of them seen just once. The length of the CDR3 is 13 residues. Germline assignment: CDR1 SGHRS and CDR2 YFSETQ. The V end lost 4 bases, the J end lost 1 base, and 9 bases lay between the germline ends. There were only Caucasian adults among the donors, and all lived in Nashville, Tennessee. The chain links TRBV5-1 to TRBJ2-7; D unresolved. The source of this sequence is a middle-aged woman in good health. Some clones in this sample may be carry-over from other donors' samples. The sequencing sample was made of PBMCs. In DNA, the CDR3 is TGCGCCAGCAGCCTCGAAGGTTCCTACGAGCAGTACTTC. This sequence encodes CASSLEGSYEQYF.